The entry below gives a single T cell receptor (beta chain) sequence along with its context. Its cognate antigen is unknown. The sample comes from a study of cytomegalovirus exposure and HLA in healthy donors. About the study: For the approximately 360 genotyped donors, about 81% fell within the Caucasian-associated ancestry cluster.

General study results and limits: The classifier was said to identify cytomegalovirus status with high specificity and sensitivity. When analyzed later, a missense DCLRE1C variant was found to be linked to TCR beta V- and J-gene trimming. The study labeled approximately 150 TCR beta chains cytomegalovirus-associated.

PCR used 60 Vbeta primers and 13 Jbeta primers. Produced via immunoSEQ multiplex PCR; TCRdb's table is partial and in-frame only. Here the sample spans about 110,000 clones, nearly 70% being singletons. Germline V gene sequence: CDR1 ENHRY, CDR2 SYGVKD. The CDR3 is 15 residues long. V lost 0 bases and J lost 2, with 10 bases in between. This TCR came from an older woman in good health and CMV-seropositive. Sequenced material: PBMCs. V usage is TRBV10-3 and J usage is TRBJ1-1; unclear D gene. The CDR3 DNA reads TGTGCCATCAGTGAGTCGATTAGCGGAAACACTGAAGCTTTCTTT. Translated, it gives CAISESISGNTEAFF.